The 20 T cell receptor beta chains in this list originate from one sample, sequenced in a study of T cell responses to AZD1222 COVID-19 vaccine. Sequencing was performed with immunoSEQ multiplex PCR; in TCRdb, only in-frame clones are kept and a portion is missing. The sample contains more than 75,000 clones, 70% to 90% of which appear only once. The sample was peripheral blood, taken on day 0 of AZD1222 vaccination. The source is an adult in good health.

The chain combines TRBV6-5 with TRBJ1-1; TRBD1 matches at 9 bases. The CDR3 contains 13 residues. CDR1 is MNHEY, CDR2 SVGAGI, per germline. V trimming: 2 bases; J trimming: 9 bases; junction bases outside the gene matches: 4. The CDR3 reads CASSYPGQGQAFF. The CDR3, as DNA: TGTGCCAGCAGTTACCCAGGACAGGGGCAAGCTTTCTTT.

The rearrangement uses TRBV4-1 and TRBJ1-5; D is perhaps TRBD1 (5 bases). Germline V lookup: CDR1 MGHRA, CDR2 YSYEKL. The CDR3 extends over 15 amino acids. V was cut by 1 base and J by 4 bases, with 11 bases left in between. The CDR3 coding sequence is TGCGCCAGCAGCCAAGGGAGGGGTGAAAATCAGCCCCAGCATTTT. Protein sequence: CASSQGRGENQPQHF.

This sequence joins TRBV9 and TRBJ1-4; D uncertain. CDR1 is SGDLS, CDR2 YYNGEE, per germline. V shed 0 bases and J shed 0 bases, with 6 bases lying between them. The CDR3 sequence is 15 residues long. CDR3 nucleotide sequence: TGTGCCAGCAGCGTAGCGAAGACAACTAATGAAAAACTGTTTTTT. It codes for CASSVAKTTNEKLFF.

As regards this clone: This same CDR3 is encoded by further DNA sequences in the sample. This rearrangement joins TRBV14 to TRBJ2-7; D is ambiguous. The CDR3 runs to 13 residues. Per germline, CDR1 SGHDN and CDR2 FVKESK. The ends were cut back, 0 bases at V and 3 bases at J, with 6 bases in the middle. CDR3 sequence reads: CASSQDLGYEQYF. The CDR3 bases are TGTGCCAGCAGCCAAGATCTTGGCTACGAGCAGTACTTC.

This chain joins TRBV12-3 or TRBV12-4 and TRBJ1-1; D call uncertain. V lost 6 bases to trimming and J lost 10 bases, with 15 bases between them. The CDR3 is 12 amino acids. In DNA form, the CDR3 reads TGTGCCAGCAGGCCGATAGAGAAGGGAGCTTTCTTT. Residues: CASRPIEKGAFF.

V usage is TRBV5-1 and J usage is TRBJ2-7; TRBD1 matches at 9 bases. The CDR3 spans 15 residues. The J segment lost 4 bases and the V segment lost 3 bases, leaving 8 bases of the junction unmatched. CDR1 and CDR2 (germline): SGHRS, YFSETQ. DNA for the CDR3: TGCGCCAGCAGCTCCCCGACAGGGGGGATTTACGAGCAGTACTTC. Amino acids: CASSSPTGGIYEQYF. The complete variable domain, with remaining parts taken from reference TRBV5-1 and TRBJ2-7, reads KAGVTQTPRYLIKTRGQQVTLSCSPISGHRSVSWYQQTPGQGLQFLFEYFSETQRNKGNFPGRFSGRQFSNSRSEMNVSTLELGDSALYLCASSSPTGGIYEQYFGPGTRLTVT.

This clone was counted only a few times. The chain combines TRBV7-2 with TRBJ1-6; D might be TRBD1 (5 bases). CDR1 is SGHTA and CDR2 is FQGNSA in the germline V gene. Deletions cut 4 bases from V and 5 bases from J, with 12 bases between. This CDR3 has 15 amino acids. The CDR3 is CASSSFGGDNSPLHF. The CDR3 DNA sequence: TGTGCCAGCAGCTCCTTTGGGGGAGATAATTCACCCCTCCACTTT.

As concerns this clone: This same CDR3 is encoded by further DNA sequences in the sample. The chain combines TRBV11-2 with TRBJ1-3; 7 bases are a match to TRBD1. Germline V gene lookup returns CDR1 SGHAT and CDR2 FQNNGV. Losses at the gene ends were 4 bases for V and 4 bases for J; bases not matched to a gene: 1. The CDR3 loop spans 13 amino acids. CDR3 in amino acids: CASSSDRGNTIYF. Here the CDR3 DNA reads TGTGCCAGCAGCTCGGACAGGGGAAACACCATATATTTT.

This chain uses TRBV25-1 with TRBJ1-5, with 7 bases matching TRBD1. The germline V gene has CDR1 MGHDK and CDR2 SYGVNS. The CDR3 has 13 amino acids. With V trimmed by 4 bases and J by 6 bases, 3 bases remained unmatched. Here the CDR3 DNA reads TGTGCCAGCAGTGCAGGGGGATTTCAGCCCCAGCATTTT. This sequence encodes CASSAGGFQPQHF.

The rearrangement links TRBV9 to TRBJ2-7, with TRBD2 identical over 14 bases. CDR1 and CDR2 (germline): SGDLS, YYNGEE. Trimming took 3 bases from V and 4 from J; bases not matched to a gene: 6. This CDR3 comprises 16 residues. The CDR3 protein is CASSARGLAGAYEQYF. In nucleotides, the CDR3 is TGTGCCAGCAGCGCCCGGGGACTAGCGGGGGCATACGAGCAGTACTTC.

The chain uses TRBV10-2 and TRBJ2-3; TRBD2 matches 8 bases. The V and J ends lost 3 bases and 1 base, in that order; junction bases with no gene match: 3. Per germline, CDR1 WSHSY and CDR2 SAAADI. The CDR3 is 15 amino acids. The CDR3 is CASSETSGRTDTQYF. CDR3 nucleotides: TGCGCCAGCAGTGAAACTAGCGGACGCACAGATACGCAGTATTTT.

This chain joins TRBV7-9 and TRBJ1-1; D remains ambiguous. Germline V gives CDR1 SEHNR, CDR2 FQNEAQ (reference sequence). Trimming stripped 3 bases from V and 1 base from J, with 3 bases between. This CDR3 comprises 12 residues. The CDR3 here is CASSLQNTEAFF. The CDR3, as DNA: TGTGCCAGCAGCTTGCAGAACACTGAAGCTTTCTTT. The complete variable domain, with remaining parts taken from reference TRBV7-9 and TRBJ1-1, reads DTGVSQNPRHKITKRGQNVTFRCDPISEHNRLYWYRQTLGQGPEFLTYFQNEAQLEKSRLLSDRFSAERPKGSFSTLEIQRTEQGDSAMYLCASSLQNTEAFFGQGTRLTVV.

The V call is TRBV19, the J call TRBJ2-2; unclear D gene. The CDR3 spans 10 residues. V lost 9 bases to trimming and J lost 8 bases, with 7 bases between them. Germline CDR1 is LNHDA and CDR2 is SQIVND (reference sequence). Written as DNA, the CDR3 is TGTGCCAGCGGAGAGGGGGAGCTGTTTTTT. It is translated as CASGEGELFF.

This clone was seen only a few times. The J gene is TRBJ2-1, the V gene TRBV13; 9 bases align to TRBD1. The J segment lost 7 bases and the V segment lost 5 bases, leaving 3 bases of the junction unmatched. The CDR3 sequence is 13 residues long. Germline assignment: CDR1 PRHDT and CDR2 FYEKMQ (reference sequence). The CDR3 loop reads CASSAGTGNEQFF. The CDR3 DNA sequence: TGTGCCAGCAGCGCGGGGACAGGGAATGAGCAGTTCTTC.

The genes are TRBV7-3 and TRBJ2-5; D possibly corresponds to TRBD1 (5 bases). Looked up from germline, CDR1 is SGHTA and CDR2 is FQGTGA. The V gene lost 8 bases and the J gene lost 2 bases, with 21 bases spanning the gap. This CDR3 has 16 amino acids. The chain's CDR3 is CASSVGPAPGQETQYF. CDR3 coding DNA: TGTGCCAGCTCGGTGGGGCCAGCTCCTGGACAAGAGACCCAGTACTTC.

V is TRBV5-4 and J is TRBJ1-1, with D perhaps matching TRBD1 (5 bases). The CDR3 contains 14 residues. The ends were cut back, 0 bases at V and 3 bases at J, with 9 bases in the middle. Germline CDR1 reads SGHNT; CDR2 reads YYREEE (reference sequence). CDR3 sequence: CASSLDRTYTEAFF. For the CDR3, the DNA is TGTGCCAGCAGCTTGGACAGGACATACACTGAAGCTTTCTTT.

This chain joins TRBV29-1 and TRBJ1-1; perhaps TRBD1 as D (6 bases). Germline CDR1 and CDR2: SQVTM and ANQGSEA. V was clipped by 6 bases and J by 1 base, with 6 bases between them. The CDR3 loop spans 11 amino acids. The CDR3 sequence is CSVTGNTEAFF. The DNA for the CDR3 is TGCAGCGTGACAGGGAACACTGAAGCTTTCTTT.

The DNA for the CDR3 is TGTGCCAGCAGCAGGCCACCCTCCCCCCGCCACGTCGGAGAGACCCAGTACTTC. Protein product: CASSRPPSPRHVGETQYF. V gene TRBV21-1 combines with J gene TRBJ2-5. TRBV21-1 is annotated as a pseudogene. The CDR3 extends over 18 amino acids.

This clone was seen just once. The chain is built from TRBV4-1 and TRBJ1-2; no clear D. The CDR3 spans 14 residues. Trimming pared 1 base from V and 1 base from J, leaving 7 bases between. Germline assignment: CDR1 MGHRA and CDR2 YSYEKL. The CDR3 region is CASSQGPVNYGYTF. The CDR3 DNA is TGCGCCAGCAGCCAAGGTCCAGTTAACTATGGCTACACCTTC.

DNA of the CDR3: TGTGCCAGCAGCTCCGGGACAGGGGTCAGCGACTATGGCTACACCTTC. Residues: CASSSGTGVSDYGYTF. This chain joins TRBV7-9 and TRBJ1-2; 10 bases map to TRBD1. CDR3 length equals 16 residues. Germline assignment: CDR1 SEHNR and CDR2 FQNEAQ (reference sequence). V was pared by 4 bases and J by 3 bases, with 8 bases of the junction left unmatched.